These T cell receptor beta chains were read from a single sample in a study of T cell repertoires in cytomegalovirus infection. TCRdb re-analysed the reads in MiXCR, keeping a single row per CDR3 protein. Of more than 400,000 distinct CDR3 sequences listed, around a quarter are singletons. The material sequenced was PBMCs. The receptors originated from a human donor in good health (CMV status not recorded). Some clones in this sample may be carry-over from other donors' samples. Both conserved end residues are part of each CDR3. The D gene is left open where the match is weak. Where a row states a size, it is once, few, many or the class of an expanded clone; other rows omit it.

D: .; V: TRBV5-6; size: many; J: TRBJ2-5; DNA: TGTGCCAGCAGCTTGATACAAGCCCCTGAGACCCAGTACTTC; CDR3: CASSLIQAPETQYF
D: TRBD2; V: TRBV11-3; size: once; J: TRBJ2-1; DNA: TGTGCCAGCAGCTTGGACGGGTCTAGCGGGAGGGCCTCGTATGAGCAGTTCTTC; CDR3: CASSLDGSSGRASYEQFF
D: .; V: TRBV6-2/TRBV6-3; size: .; J: TRBJ2-5; DNA: TGTGCCAGCAGTCGTATTGGGTCGAGAGGGGGTGCAGAGACCCAGTACTTC; CDR3: CASSRIGSRGGAETQYF
D: TRBD1; V: TRBV7-9; size: .; J: TRBJ1-1; DNA: TGTGCCAGCAGCGAGGTAGGGCAGGGGGCGCGAACTGAAGCTTTCTTT; CDR3: CASSEVGQGARTEAFF
D: .; V: TRBV4-3; size: .; J: TRBJ1-4; DNA: TGCGCCAGCGGCCAGTTTTGGGGTTTGGGTGAAAAACTGTTTTTT; CDR3: CASGQFWGLGEKLFF
D: .; V: TRBV24-1; size: .; J: TRBJ1-5; DNA: TGTGCCACCAGTGAGACGGGTTATAGCAATCAGCCCCAGCATTTT; CDR3: CATSETGYSNQPQHF
D: TRBD1; V: TRBV5-4; size: many; J: TRBJ1-2; DNA: TGTGCCAGCACCCATCAGGGACAGGGGGCGCGTGGCTACACCTTC; CDR3: CASTHQGQGARGYTF
D: .; V: TRBV7-6; size: .; J: TRBJ2-5; DNA: TGTGCCAGCAGAGTGTATTGGGCCCAGTACTTC; CDR3: CASRVYWAQYF
D: TRBD2; V: TRBV6-5; size: few; J: TRBJ2-3; DNA: TGTGCCAGCAGTTACTCCGGACTAGCGGCCCCCACAGATACGCAGTATTTT; CDR3: CASSYSGLAAPTDTQYF
D: .; V: TRBV12-3/TRBV12-4; size: .; J: TRBJ1-3; DNA: TGTGCCAGCAGTTTTTGGGGGTCTGGAAACACCATATATTTT; CDR3: CASSFWGSGNTIYF
D: TRBD1; V: TRBV4-3; size: many; J: TRBJ1-1; DNA: TGCGCCAGCAGCCAAGATGGGACAGGGGGCACTGAAGCTTTCTTT; CDR3: CASSQDGTGGTEAFF
D: .; V: TRBV12-3/TRBV12-4; size: few; J: TRBJ1-1; DNA: TGTGCCAGCAACCTGGGGAACACTGAAGCTTTCTTT; CDR3: CASNLGNTEAFF
D: .; V: TRBV7-2; size: .; J: TRBJ2-7; DNA: TGTGCCAGCAGCCTTCGGGAAGAGCAGTACTTC; CDR3: CASSLREEQYF
D: .; V: TRBV2; size: .; J: TRBJ1-5; DNA: TGTGCCAGCAGGGAGGTCCGCCCGAATCAGCCCCAGCATTTT; CDR3: CASREVRPNQPQHF
D: TRBD2; V: TRBV20-1; size: .; J: TRBJ2-1; DNA: TGCAGTGCTAGAGATGGAGCGGTAGCGGGAGGCGGGACGAACGCTCATGAGCAGTTCTTC; CDR3: CSARDGAVAGGGTNAHEQFF
D: .; V: TRBV20-1; size: .; J: TRBJ2-7; DNA: TGCAGTGCTAGAGATCTCGTAAGGGCCACCTACGAGCAGTACTTC; CDR3: CSARDLVRATYEQYF
D: .; V: TRBV7-2; size: .; J: TRBJ1-2; DNA: TGTGCCAGCAGCTCCCTTCGGTTGGGGAACTATGGCTACACCTTC; CDR3: CASSSLRLGNYGYTF
D: .; V: TRBV30; size: .; J: TRBJ2-3; DNA: TGTGCCTTGGACCCGGGCACAGATACGCAGTATTTT; CDR3: CALDPGTDTQYF
D: TRBD1; V: TRBV18; size: few; J: TRBJ2-1; DNA: TGTGCCAGCTCACCATGGCTGGACAGGGCCTACAATGAGCAGTTCTTC; CDR3: CASSPWLDRAYNEQFF
D: TRBD1; V: TRBV19; size: many; J: TRBJ1-5; DNA: TGTGCCAGTAGTCCTTCCGGGACAGGGATCGGCGGCAATCAGCCCCAGCATTTT; CDR3: CASSPSGTGIGGNQPQHF
D: .; V: TRBV7-3; size: .; J: TRBJ2-5; DNA: TGTGCCAGCAGCTTAGTCCCTAGTAGACAAGGGACCCAGTACTTC; CDR3: CASSLVPSRQGTQYF
D: .; V: TRBV19; size: few; J: TRBJ2-1; DNA: TGTGCCAGTAGTTTCTTGACGGATAGCTCCTACAATGAGCAGTTCTTC; CDR3: CASSFLTDSSYNEQFF
D: TRBD2; V: TRBV7-4; size: many; J: TRBJ2-1; DNA: TGTGCCAGCAGCTTCCGACTAGCCGGATCGGGTAATGAGCAGTTCTTC; CDR3: CASSFRLAGSGNEQFF
D: .; V: TRBV12-3/TRBV12-4; size: few; J: TRBJ1-4; DNA: TGTGCCAGCAGTTTAATGTCGGCAACTAATGAAAAACTGTTTTTT; CDR3: CASSLMSATNEKLFF
D: .; V: TRBV7-2; size: many; J: TRBJ2-5; DNA: TGTGCCAGCAGCTTGATGGAGACCCAGTACTTC; CDR3: CASSLMETQYF
D: TRBD1; V: TRBV7-9; size: many; J: TRBJ2-6; DNA: TGTGCCACCCCTCGCGGACAGGCCTCTGGGGCCAACGTCCTGACTTTC; CDR3: CATPRGQASGANVLTF
D: TRBD2; V: TRBV6-2/TRBV6-3; size: .; J: TRBJ2-7; DNA: TGTGCCAGCAGGGGACTAGCGGGAAACGAGCAGCACTTC; CDR3: CASRGLAGNEQHF
D: TRBD2; V: TRBV9; size: .; J: TRBJ2-7; DNA: TGTGCCAGCAGCGTCCTAGCGGGGGCCTCCGGGGAGCAGTACTTC; CDR3: CASSVLAGASGEQYF
D: .; V: TRBV4-1; size: .; J: TRBJ2-7; DNA: TGCGCCAGCAGCCAAGGGTTCGGGAATTCGGGGAGGAAGCCTTACGAGCAGTACTTC; CDR3: CASSQGFGNSGRKPYEQYF
D: .; V: TRBV7-9; size: .; J: TRBJ2-2; DNA: TGTGCCAGCAGCTTTGGGAGTAACACCGGGGAGCTGTTTTTT; CDR3: CASSFGSNTGELFF
D: TRBD2; V: TRBV2; size: few; J: TRBJ2-3; DNA: TGTGCCAGCTACGGAAGCGGGGAACCCACAGATACGCAGTATTTT; CDR3: CASYGSGEPTDTQYF
D: .; V: TRBV4-1; size: .; J: TRBJ2-2; DNA: TGCGCCAGCAGCCAAGGAACGAGCCTAGTCACCGGGGAGCTGTTTTTT; CDR3: CASSQGTSLVTGELFF
D: .; V: TRBV19; size: once; J: TRBJ1-4; DNA: TGTGCCAGTCTCCCACAGGCAACTAATGAAAAACTGTTTTTT; CDR3: CASLPQATNEKLFF
D: .; V: TRBV12-3/TRBV12-4; size: few; J: TRBJ2-5; DNA: TGTGCCAGCAGTCAGGGCTGGCAAGAGACCCAGTACTTC; CDR3: CASSQGWQETQYF
D: TRBD1; V: TRBV5-5; size: .; J: TRBJ2-5; DNA: TGTGCCAGCAGCCCAACGACAGGGGGCCTCGAGACCCAGTACTTC; CDR3: CASSPTTGGLETQYF
D: .; V: TRBV9; size: .; J: TRBJ1-4; DNA: TGTGCCAGCAGCGAGATGGGGCGGACTAATGAAAAACTGTTTTTT; CDR3: CASSEMGRTNEKLFF
D: .; V: TRBV14; size: .; J: TRBJ2-7; DNA: TGTGCCAGCAGCCAGTCTACCGAGCAGTACTTC; CDR3: CASSQSTEQYF
D: .; V: TRBV7-2; size: many; J: TRBJ2-3; DNA: TGTGCCAGCAGCTCCCCCGGGGATACGCAGTATTTT; CDR3: CASSSPGDTQYF
D: .; V: TRBV7-2; size: .; J: TRBJ2-1; DNA: TGTGCCAGCAGCTTTATGGTCTACAATGAGCAGTTCTTC; CDR3: CASSFMVYNEQFF
D: TRBD2; V: TRBV12-3/TRBV12-4; size: .; J: TRBJ2-3; DNA: TGTGCCAGCAGTCCCGGCGGGAGAGGCACAGATACGCAGTATTTT; CDR3: CASSPGGRGTDTQYF
D: TRBD2; V: TRBV6-2/TRBV6-3; size: .; J: TRBJ2-2; DNA: TGTGCCAGCAGGTACCCGACTAGCGGGAAAACGAACACCGGGGAGCTGTTTTTT; CDR3: CASRYPTSGKTNTGELFF
D: .; V: TRBV4-1; size: .; J: TRBJ1-1; DNA: TGCGCCAGCAGCCATAAAGGGGGAAAGAACACTGAAGCTTTCTTT; CDR3: CASSHKGGKNTEAFF
D: .; V: TRBV28; size: few; J: TRBJ1-1; DNA: TGTGCCAGCAGTTTATCCGCGTCAGGGGACACTGAAGCTTTCTTT; CDR3: CASSLSASGDTEAFF
D: .; V: TRBV11-3; size: few; J: TRBJ1-1; DNA: TGTGCCAGCAGCTTATCGCAGGGAGGGGTCACTGAAGCTTTCTTT; CDR3: CASSLSQGGVTEAFF